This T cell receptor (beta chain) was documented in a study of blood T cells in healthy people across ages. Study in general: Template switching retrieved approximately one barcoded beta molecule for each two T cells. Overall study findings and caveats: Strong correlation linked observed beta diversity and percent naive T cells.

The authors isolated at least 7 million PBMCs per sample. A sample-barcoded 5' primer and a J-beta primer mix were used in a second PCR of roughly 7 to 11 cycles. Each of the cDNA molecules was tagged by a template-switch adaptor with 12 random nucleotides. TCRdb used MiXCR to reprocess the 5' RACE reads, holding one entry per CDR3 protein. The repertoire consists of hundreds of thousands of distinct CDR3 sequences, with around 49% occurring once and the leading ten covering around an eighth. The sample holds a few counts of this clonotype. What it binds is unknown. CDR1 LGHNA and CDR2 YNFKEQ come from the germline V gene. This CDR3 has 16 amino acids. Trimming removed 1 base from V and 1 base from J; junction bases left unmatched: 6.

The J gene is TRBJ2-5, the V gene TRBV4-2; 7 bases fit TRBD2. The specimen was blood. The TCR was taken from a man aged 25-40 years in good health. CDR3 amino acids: CASSQVGRGIQETQYF. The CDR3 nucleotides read TGTGCCAGCAGCCAAGTCGGGCGGGGGATCCAAGAGACCCAGTACTTC.